This TCR beta chain was recovered during a study of shared clonotypes between healthy human individuals. Turning to the study itself: Three CD4 naive, three CD4 memory, two CD8 naive and one CD8 memory plate were used per donor.

This CDR3 has 14 amino acids. Trimming cost V 1 base and J 4 bases, with 8 bases left between them. Germline-derived CDR1 and CDR2 are SGHRS and YFSETQ. Of note for this clone: Its cognate antigen is unknown. At the DNA level, this CDR3 is encoded by other sequences in the same sample as well.

Overall study results and limits: Represented diversity, genetic and exposure-history alike, was limited by few donors.

Per the original methods: From ImmunoSEQ came sequences covering only the junction and carrying no quality scores, so filtering differed. Assay: immunoSEQ multiplex PCR; the TCRdb copy retains only in-frame clones and omits some. D and trimming were read from the DNA, whereas the V and J calls and clone size are those reported in that table. The repertoire has over 2 million clones, 85% to 95% of them found once; the top ten carry more than 0.35%. The sequence was obtained from a man between 18 and 29 years old in good health. Some clones in this sample may be carry-over from other donors' samples. The sequenced sample was naive CD4+ T cells from PBMCs. Sample subset: CD45RA+ positively selected. V gene TRBV5-1 combines with J gene TRBJ1-4, with D possibly TRBD1 on 5 matching bases. The CDR3 here is CASSLTGGNEKLFF. CDR3 sequence (DNA): TGCGCCAGCAGCTTGACAGGCGGTAATGAAAAACTGTTTTTT. The full variable domain, completed using reference TRBV5-1 and TRBJ1-4, is KAGVTQTPRYLIKTRGQQVTLSCSPISGHRSVSWYQQTPGQGLQFLFEYFSETQRNKGNFPGRFSGRQFSNSRSEMNVSTLELGDSALYLCASSLTGGNEKLFFGSGTQLSVL.